The following is a TCR beta chain sequence with its context. Germline CDR1 and CDR2: SNHLY and FYNNEI. V dropped 4 bases and J dropped 4 bases, with 8 bases sitting between them. The CDR3 is 12 amino acids. This record belongs to a study of blood T cell repertoires in COVID-19. At the level of the study: Sites across the United States, Italy and Spain contributed samples from acute and convalescent COVID-19. PBMCs, B-cell-depleted T cells, or T cells provided the cDNA or gDNA that made up the material.

Source study methods: It was from reference gene primer amplification that nucleated cell counts were estimated. TCRdb's copy holds only in-frame clones and misses some; the assay was immunoSEQ multiplex PCR. V, J and clone size are those of that table, while D and trimming were read from the DNA. The data hold about 170,000 clones, with 88% observed a single time. Sequencing used peripheral blood. The chain has TRBV2 and TRBJ2-7; D gene uncertain. The receptor's source is a man in his fifties who had recovered from COVID-19. CDR3 nucleotide sequence: TGTGCCAGCAGTGTCAACAGATACGAGCAGTACTTC. It translates to CASSVNRYEQYF.